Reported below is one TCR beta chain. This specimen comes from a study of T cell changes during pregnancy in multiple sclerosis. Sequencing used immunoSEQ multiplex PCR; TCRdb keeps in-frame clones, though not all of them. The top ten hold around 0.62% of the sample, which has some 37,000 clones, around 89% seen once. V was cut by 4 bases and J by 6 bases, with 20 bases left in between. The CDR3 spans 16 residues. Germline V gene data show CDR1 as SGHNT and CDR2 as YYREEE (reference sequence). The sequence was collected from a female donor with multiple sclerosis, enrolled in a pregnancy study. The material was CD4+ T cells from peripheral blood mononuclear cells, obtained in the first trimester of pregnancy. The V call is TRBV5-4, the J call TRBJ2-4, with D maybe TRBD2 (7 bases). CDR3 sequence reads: CASSGRGGLGGNIQYF. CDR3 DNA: TGTGCCAGCAGCGGAAGGGGGGGGCTGGGGGGAAACATTCAGTACTTC.